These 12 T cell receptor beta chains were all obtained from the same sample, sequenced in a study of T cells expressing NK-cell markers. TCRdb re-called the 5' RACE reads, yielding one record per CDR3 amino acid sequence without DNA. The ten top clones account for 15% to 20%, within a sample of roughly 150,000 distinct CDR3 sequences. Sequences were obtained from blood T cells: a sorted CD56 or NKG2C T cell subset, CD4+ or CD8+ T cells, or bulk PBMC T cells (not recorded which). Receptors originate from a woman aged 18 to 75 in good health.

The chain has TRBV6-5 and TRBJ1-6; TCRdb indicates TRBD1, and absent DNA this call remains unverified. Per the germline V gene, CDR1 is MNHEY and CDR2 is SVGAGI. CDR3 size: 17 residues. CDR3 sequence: CASSYSGWQGSNSPLHF.

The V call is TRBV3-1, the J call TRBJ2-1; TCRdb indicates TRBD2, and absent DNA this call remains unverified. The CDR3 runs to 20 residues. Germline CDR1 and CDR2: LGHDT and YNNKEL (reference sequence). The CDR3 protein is CASSQVSRLAGGSSYNEQFF.

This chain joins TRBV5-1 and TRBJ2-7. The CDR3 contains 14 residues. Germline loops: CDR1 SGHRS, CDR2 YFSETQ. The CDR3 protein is CASSLGRNSYEQYF. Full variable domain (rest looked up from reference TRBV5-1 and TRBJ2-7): KAGVTQTPRYLIKTRGQQVTLSCSPISGHRSVSWYQQTPGQGLQFLFEYFSETQRNKGNFPGRFSGRQFSNSRSEMNVSTLELGDSALYLCASSLGRNSYEQYFGPGTRLTVT.

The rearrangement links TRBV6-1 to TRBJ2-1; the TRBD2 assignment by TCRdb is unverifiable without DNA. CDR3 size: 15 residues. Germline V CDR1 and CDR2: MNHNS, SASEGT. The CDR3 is CASRGLAGPYNEQFF.

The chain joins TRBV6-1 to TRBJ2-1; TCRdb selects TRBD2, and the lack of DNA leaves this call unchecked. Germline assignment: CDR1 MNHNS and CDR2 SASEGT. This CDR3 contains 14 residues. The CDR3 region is CASRPAGVINEQFF.

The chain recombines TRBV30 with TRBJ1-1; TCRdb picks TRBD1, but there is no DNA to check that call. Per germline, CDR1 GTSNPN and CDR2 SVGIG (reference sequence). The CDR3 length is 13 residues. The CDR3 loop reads CAWAPFRATEAFF.

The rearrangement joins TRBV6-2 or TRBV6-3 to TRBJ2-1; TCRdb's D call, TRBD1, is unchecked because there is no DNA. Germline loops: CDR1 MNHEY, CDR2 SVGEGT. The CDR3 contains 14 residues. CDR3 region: CASTPRDNYNEQFF.

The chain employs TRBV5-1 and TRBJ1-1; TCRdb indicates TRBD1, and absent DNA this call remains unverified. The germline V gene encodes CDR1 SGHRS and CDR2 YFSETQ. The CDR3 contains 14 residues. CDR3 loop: CASSLMTGDTEAFF.

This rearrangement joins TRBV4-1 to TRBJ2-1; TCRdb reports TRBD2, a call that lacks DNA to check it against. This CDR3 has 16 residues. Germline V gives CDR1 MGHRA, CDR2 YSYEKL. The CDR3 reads CASSQTASGGANEQFF.

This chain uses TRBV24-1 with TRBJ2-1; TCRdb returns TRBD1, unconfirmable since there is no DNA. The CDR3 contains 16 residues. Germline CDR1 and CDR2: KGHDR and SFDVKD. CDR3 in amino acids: CATSDRTGWAYNEQFF.

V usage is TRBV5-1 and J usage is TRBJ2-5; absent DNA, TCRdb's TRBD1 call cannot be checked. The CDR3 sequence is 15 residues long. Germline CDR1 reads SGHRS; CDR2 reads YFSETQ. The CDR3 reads CASSLQGAPQETQYF.

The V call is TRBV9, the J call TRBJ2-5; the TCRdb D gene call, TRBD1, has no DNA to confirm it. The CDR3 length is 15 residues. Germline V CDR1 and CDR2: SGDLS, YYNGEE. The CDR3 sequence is CASSVFQGAMETQYF.